This T cell receptor (beta chain) was sequenced during a study of T cell repertoires in cytomegalovirus infection. Background on the study: Carrying CMV and the relevant HLA type showed in public TCR beta signatures. Notes on the study in general: HLA-C-restricted, CMV-specific TCR beta clonotypes were dominant ex vivo. Of the TCR beta families, the public ones yielded a cumulative frequency that identified carriers of CMV plus the relevant HLA.

TCRdb re-derived calls from the reads in MiXCR, one entry per CDR3 protein. The profile shows more than 350,000 distinct CDR3 sequences, 30% to 40% of them singletons. Regarding this clonotype: Its target is not known.

V lost 0 bases and J 8 bases, leaving 18 bases between the germline ends. Germline V CDR1 and CDR2: SGHRS, YFSETQ. This CDR3 spans 16 amino acids. Sequencing was done on a sample of PBMCs. V and J are TRBV5-1 and TRBJ2-1, with a weak D call TRBD2 (7 bases). This receptor was taken from a human donor in good health (CMV status not recorded). Some clones in this sample may be carry-over from other donors' samples. As DNA, the CDR3 is TGCGCCAGCAGCTTGGAAGGCGGGGGCCCATGGGATGAGCAGTTCTTC. Its translation: CASSLEGGGPWDEQFF.